A selection of T cell receptor beta chains follows, all from one sample in a study of T cell repertoires in cytomegalovirus infection. One entry per CDR3 protein results from TCRdb running MiXCR on the reads. The data show about 600,000 distinct CDR3 sequences, 24% seen once. The sample consisted of CD8+ T cells from PBMCs. These receptor sequences come from a human donor in good health (CMV status not recorded). Some clones in this sample may be carry-over from other donors' samples. Both conserved end residues are trimmed from each CDR3. The order of the fields is CDR3 protein, V gene.

CDR3: ASSSLPGELF
V: TRBV28

CDR3: ASSSERGVTDTQY
V: TRBV27

CDR3: ASSMGATYNEQF
V: TRBV19

CDR3: ASSSGTAVAKNIQY
V: TRBV7-9

CDR3: AIMGWDRSFSGNTIY
V: TRBV10-3

CDR3: ASSQYVNSGNTIY
V: TRBV14

CDR3: ASSHGGEQF
V: TRBV14

CDR3: ASTPEEGSGANVLT
V: TRBV5-4

CDR3: ASSYGRGHNEQF
V: TRBV6-5

CDR3: SAEGLNTEAF
V: TRBV20-1

CDR3: ASSDFGGPEQPQH
V: TRBV6-1

CDR3: ASSWDRAHTEAF
V: TRBV12-3/TRBV12-4

CDR3: SVEVGQGSGELF
V: TRBV29-1

CDR3: ASSFYRSYEQY
V: TRBV5-6

CDR3: ASSLAPGYEQY
V: TRBV12-3/TRBV12-4

CDR3: ASSLGAGVNTEAF
V: TRBV5-1

CDR3: SVGRTEAF
V: TRBV29-1

CDR3: ASSYQGATGELF
V: TRBV6-5

CDR3: ASSRGRNSGNTIY
V: TRBV13

CDR3: SARDRKRPMNTEAF
V: TRBV20-1

CDR3: ASGGAGELF
V: TRBV7-2

CDR3: SVEDRGEKNIQY
V: TRBV29-1

CDR3: VSSSTGELF
V: TRBV7-8

CDR3: ASSSRQGAEKLF
V: TRBV7-8

CDR3: TSSNLDRGSTDTQY
V: TRBV7-6

CDR3: ASSPGTANTEAF
V: TRBV19

CDR3: ASSTLLGGGPYNEQF
V: TRBV2

CDR3: ASRGLAGGVDTQY
V: TRBV7-9

CDR3: ASTWGASVGYT
V: TRBV25-1

CDR3: SAPERGSYGYT
V: TRBV29-1

CDR3: ASSWDRTSNYGYT
V: TRBV6-2/TRBV6-3

CDR3: ASSLGGNRAQETQY
V: TRBV5-5

CDR3: ASSLVSVAGELF
V: TRBV6-2/TRBV6-3

CDR3: ASSSTKTGGIYGYT
V: TRBV28

CDR3: ASSQEEGHPQETQY
V: TRBV4-3

CDR3: ASSITTSGGIEQF
V: TRBV19

CDR3: ASRPMRAPFPADTQY
V: TRBV6-6

CDR3: ASSPIAGGIYNEQF
V: TRBV7-2

CDR3: ATSDSAGLGGELF
V: TRBV24-1

CDR3: ASSQNERNNEQF
V: TRBV5-6

CDR3: AISDRDRRYEQY
V: TRBV10-3

CDR3: ATSPRRGTEAF
V: TRBV15

CDR3: ANSYGTGNTEAF
V: TRBV6-8

CDR3: ASSLPSGGPSYNEQF
V: TRBV7-9